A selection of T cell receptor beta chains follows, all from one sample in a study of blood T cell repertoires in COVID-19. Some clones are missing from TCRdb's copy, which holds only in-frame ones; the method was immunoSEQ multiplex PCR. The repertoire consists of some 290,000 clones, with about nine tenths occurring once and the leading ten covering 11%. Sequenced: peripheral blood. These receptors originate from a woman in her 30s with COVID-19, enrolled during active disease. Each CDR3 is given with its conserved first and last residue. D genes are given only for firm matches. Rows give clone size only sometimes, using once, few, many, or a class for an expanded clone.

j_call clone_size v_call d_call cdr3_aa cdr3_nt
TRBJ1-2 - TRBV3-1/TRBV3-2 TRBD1 CASSQDHGQGYGYTF TGTGCCAGCAGCCAAGATCATGGACAGGGTTATGGCTACACCTTC
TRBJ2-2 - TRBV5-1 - CASSAPPSQPNTGELFF TGCGCCAGCAGCGCCCCCCCTAGCCAGCCGAACACCGGGGAGCTGTTTTTT
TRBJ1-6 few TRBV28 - CASSLSGGPVDSPLHF TGTGCCAGCAGTTTATCGGGGGGTCCCGTGGATTCACCCCTCCACTTT
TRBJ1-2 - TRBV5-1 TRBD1 CASSPLGAGGGYTF TGCGCCAGCAGCCCGCTTGGGGCAGGGGGAGGCTACACCTTC
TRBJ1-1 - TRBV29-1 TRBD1 CSAEGARRTEAFF TGCAGCGCAGAGGGGGCGCGAAGAACTGAAGCTTTCTTT
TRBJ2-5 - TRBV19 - CASSISGGGEKTQYF TGTGCCAGTAGTATATCTGGAGGGGGCGAAAAGACCCAGTACTTC
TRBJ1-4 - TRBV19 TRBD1 CATSAGTGYEKLFF TGTGCCACCTCAGCCGGGACAGGGTACGAAAAACTGTTTTTT
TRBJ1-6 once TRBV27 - CASSLSSYNSPLHF TGTGCCAGCAGTTTGTCTTCCTATAATTCACCCCTCCACTTT
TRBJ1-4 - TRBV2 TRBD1 CASSANRGLTNEKLFF TGTGCCAGCAGTGCAAACAGGGGTTTAACTAATGAAAAACTGTTTTTT
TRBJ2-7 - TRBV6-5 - CASSPGLNDEQYF TGTGCCAGCAGCCCAGGGTTAAACGACGAGCAGTACTTC
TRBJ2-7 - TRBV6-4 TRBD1 CASSPGTGKDEQYF TGTGCCAGCAGCCCCGGGACAGGGAAAGACGAGCAGTACTTC
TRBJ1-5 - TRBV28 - CASSLLAQPQHF TGTGCCAGCAGTTTATTAGCTCAGCCCCAGCATTTT
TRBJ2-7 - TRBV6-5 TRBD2 CASTGLAGGLYEQYF TGTGCCAGCACCGGACTAGCGGGAGGGCTCTACGAGCAGTACTTC
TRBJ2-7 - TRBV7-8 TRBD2 CASSSTRTSGRYEQYF TGTGCCAGCAGCTCTACCCGGACTAGCGGGAGGTATGAGCAGTACTTC
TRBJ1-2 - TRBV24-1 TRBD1 CATSDPNDRGAGYTF TGTGCCACCAGTGACCCTAACGACAGGGGCGCCGGCTACACCTTC
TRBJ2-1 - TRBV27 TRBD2 CASSFQTPGLAGHEQFF TGTGCCAGCAGTTTTCAAACACCGGGACTAGCGGGACATGAGCAGTTCTTC
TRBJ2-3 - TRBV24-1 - CATSDFGAAPTDTQYF TGTGCCACCAGTGATTTTGGGGCCGCCCCCACAGATACGCAGTATTTT
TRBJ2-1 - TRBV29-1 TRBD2 CSVDSPSGRMNEQFF TGCAGCGTTGATTCACCTAGCGGGAGGATGAATGAGCAGTTCTTC
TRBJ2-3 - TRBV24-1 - CATSETTGEWRDTQYF TGTGCCACCAGTGAGACGACCGGGGAGTGGAGAGATACGCAGTATTTT
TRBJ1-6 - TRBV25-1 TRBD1 CASSELTGRSPLHF TGTGCCAGCAGTGAATTGACAGGGAGGTCACCCCTCCACTTT
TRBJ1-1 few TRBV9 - CASSAQPGRESEAFF TGTGCCAGCAGCGCCCAACCTGGGAGGGAGAGTGAAGCTTTCTTT
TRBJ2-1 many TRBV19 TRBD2 CASSIGSSGEQFF TGTGCCAGTAGTATAGGGTCTAGCGGTGAGCAGTTCTTC
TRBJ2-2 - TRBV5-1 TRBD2 CASSFAGGGTGELFF TGCGCCAGCAGCTTTGCGGGAGGAGGTACCGGGGAGCTGTTTTTT
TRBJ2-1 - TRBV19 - CASTGRGTDEQFF TGTGCCAGTACCGGCAGGGGCACGGATGAGCAGTTCTTC
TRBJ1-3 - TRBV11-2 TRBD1 CASSFGTGSGNTIYF TGTGCCAGCAGCTTCGGGACAGGCTCTGGAAACACCATATATTTT
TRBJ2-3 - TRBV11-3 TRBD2 CASSTGTSGSGTDTQYF TGTGCCAGCAGCACCGGGACTAGCGGGAGTGGTACAGATACGCAGTATTTT
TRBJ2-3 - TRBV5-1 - CASSLDSRNLDF TGCGCCAGCAGCTTGGACAGCCGGAATTTGGATTTT
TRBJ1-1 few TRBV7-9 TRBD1 CASSLVSGGGRGTEAFF TGTGCCAGCAGCTTAGTATCAGGGGGCGGCAGGGGCACTGAAGCTTTCTTT
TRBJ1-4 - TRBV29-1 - CSVAAARGEKLFF TGCAGCGTTGCGGCCGCGCGGGGTGAAAAACTGTTTTTT
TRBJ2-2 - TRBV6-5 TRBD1 CASSYTWTGNTGELFF TGTGCCAGCAGTTACACATGGACAGGAAACACCGGGGAGCTGTTTTTT
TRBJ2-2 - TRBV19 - CVSSRWGDTGELFF TGTGTCAGTAGTAGGTGGGGGGACACCGGGGAGCTGTTTTTT
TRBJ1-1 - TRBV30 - CAWIRDRFTEAFF TGTGCCTGGATACGGGATAGGTTCACTGAAGCTTTCTTT
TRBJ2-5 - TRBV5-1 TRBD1 CASSSGQGALSYQETQYF TGCGCCAGCAGCTCCGGACAGGGGGCTCTTTCTTACCAAGAGACCCAGTACTTC
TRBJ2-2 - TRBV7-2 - CASSPRTVYTGELFF TGTGCCAGCAGCCCCCGGACAGTATATACCGGGGAGCTGTTTTTT
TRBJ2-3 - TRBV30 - CAWSVGGNTQYF TGTGCCTGGAGTGTAGGAGGGAATACGCAGTATTTT
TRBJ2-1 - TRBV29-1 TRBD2 CSGRLATNEQFF TGCAGCGGCCGACTAGCGACGAATGAGCAGTTCTTC
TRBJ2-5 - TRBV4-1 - CASSPSWLPQETQYF TGCGCCAGCAGCCCTAGCTGGCTGCCCCAAGAGACCCAGTACTTC
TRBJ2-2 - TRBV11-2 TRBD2 CASSLLGGTSVTGELFF TGTGCCAGCAGCTTACTGGGCGGGACTAGCGTCACCGGGGAGCTGTTTTTT
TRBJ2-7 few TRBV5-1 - CASSLDGSRYEQYF TGCGCCAGCAGCTTGGATGGGAGTCGCTACGAGCAGTACTTC
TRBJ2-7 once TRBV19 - CASSIVPGDSYEQYF TGTGCCAGTAGTATAGTTCCGGGGGACTCCTACGAGCAGTACTTC
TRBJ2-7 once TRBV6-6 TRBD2 CASTYDGTDMGLAGVGEQYF TGTGCCAGCACCTATGACGGCACAGACATGGGACTAGCGGGAGTGGGAGAGCAGTACTTC
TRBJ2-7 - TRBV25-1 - CASSEGRVGHEQYF TGTGCCAGCAGTGAAGGGCGGGTTGGACACGAGCAGTACTTC
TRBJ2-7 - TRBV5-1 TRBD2 CASSLGLAGVIHEQYF TGCGCCAGCAGTCTCGGACTAGCGGGAGTAATCCACGAGCAGTACTTC
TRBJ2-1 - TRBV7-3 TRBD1 CASSGQGALEQFF TGTGCCAGCAGCGGACAGGGGGCTTTGGAGCAGTTCTTC
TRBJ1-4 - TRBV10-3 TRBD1 CATSGTGDEKLFF TGTGCCACGTCTGGGACAGGGGATGAAAAACTGTTTTTT
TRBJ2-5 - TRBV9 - CASSLGQSVETQYF TGTGCCAGCAGCCTTGGACAGTCCGTCGAGACCCAGTACTTC
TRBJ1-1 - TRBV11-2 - CASSLGSGWNTEAFF TGTGCCAGCAGCTTAGGGTCAGGGTGGAACACTGAAGCTTTCTTT
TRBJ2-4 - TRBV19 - CASTPQEGLANIQYF TGTGCCAGTACCCCCCAGGAGGGGCTCGCAAACATTCAGTACTTC
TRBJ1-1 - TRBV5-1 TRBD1 CASSPGDRATEAFF TGCGCCAGCAGCCCGGGGGACAGGGCCACTGAAGCTTTCTTT
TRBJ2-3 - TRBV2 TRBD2 CASGTSGRPSTDTQYF TGTGCCAGCGGGACTAGCGGGAGGCCTAGCACAGATACGCAGTATTTT
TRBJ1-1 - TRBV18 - CASSPRHLTNTEAFF TGTGCCAGCTCACCTCGCCACCTAACCAACACTGAAGCTTTCTTT
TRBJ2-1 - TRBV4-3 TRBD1 CASSQDSGQEAYNEQFF TGCGCCAGCAGCCAAGATTCGGGACAGGAAGCCTACAATGAGCAGTTCTTC
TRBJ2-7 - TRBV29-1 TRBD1 CSYLDRGFSEQYF TGCAGCTACCTGGACAGGGGCTTCTCCGAGCAGTACTTC
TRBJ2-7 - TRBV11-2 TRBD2 CASSSRGGAVSFEQYF TGTGCCAGCAGCTCCCGCGGGGGGGCGGTGTCGTTCGAGCAGTACTTC
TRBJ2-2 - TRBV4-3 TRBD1 CASSQAHTGETGELFF TGCGCCAGCAGCCAAGCCCATACAGGGGAAACCGGGGAGCTGTTTTTT
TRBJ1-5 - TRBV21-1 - CASSKGGDQPQHF TGTGCCAGCAGCAAAGGGGGGGACCAGCCCCAGCATTTT
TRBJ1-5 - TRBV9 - CASSVGGGRNQPQHF TGTGCCAGCAGCGTAGGAGGGGGTAGAAATCAGCCCCAGCATTTT
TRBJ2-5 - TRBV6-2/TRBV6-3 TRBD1 CASSYERQGASGTQYF TGTGCCAGCAGTTACGAGCGACAGGGGGCGTCCGGGACCCAGTACTTC
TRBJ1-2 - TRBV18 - CASSPKPRTDTQSGYTF TGTGCCAGCTCACCAAAGCCTAGGACAGACACTCAGTCGGGCTACACCTTC
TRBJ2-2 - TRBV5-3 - CARSFLGAGSYTGELFF TGTGCCAGAAGCTTTCTTGGTGCGGGCTCCTACACCGGGGAGCTGTTTTTT